A selection of T cell receptor beta chains follows, all from one sample in a study of Tregs in tolerant kidney transplant recipients. Assay: immunoSEQ multiplex PCR; the TCRdb copy retains only in-frame clones and omits some. This sample has some 100,000 clones, with around 91% found just once. Input material: CD4+ T cells from blood. The receptors shown here come from a human donor in good health. The CDR3 runs from the conserved cysteine through the conserved F or W. The order of the fields is J gene, clone size, V gene, CDR3 protein. Clone size is given for some rows only: seen once, a few or many times, or a class if the clone is expanded.

J gene: TRBJ2-5
clone size: -
V gene: TRBV5-4
CDR3 protein: CASSAGGASAETQYF

J gene: TRBJ2-2
clone size: once
V gene: TRBV11-3
CDR3 protein: CASSSTSGRKLGGELFF

J gene: TRBJ2-7
clone size: -
V gene: TRBV7-6
CDR3 protein: CASSFGTSGVYEQYF

J gene: TRBJ2-1
clone size: -
V gene: TRBV19
CDR3 protein: CATQGITGYNEQFF

J gene: TRBJ1-2
clone size: -
V gene: TRBV5-1
CDR3 protein: CASSLDRRGNYGYTF

J gene: TRBJ2-1
clone size: -
V gene: TRBV12-5
CDR3 protein: CASGLNGPYYNEQFF

J gene: TRBJ1-1
clone size: few
V gene: TRBV7-6
CDR3 protein: CASSPMGQTNTEAFF

J gene: TRBJ1-5
clone size: -
V gene: TRBV19
CDR3 protein: CASSVGYGGRGPSQPQHF

J gene: TRBJ1-5
clone size: -
V gene: TRBV7-2
CDR3 protein: CASSPVGNQPQHF

J gene: TRBJ2-5
clone size: -
V gene: TRBV5-1
CDR3 protein: CASSLAGLDVETQYF

J gene: TRBJ2-7
clone size: once
V gene: TRBV5-1
CDR3 protein: CASSLITGNDEQYF

J gene: TRBJ1-1
clone size: -
V gene: TRBV19
CDR3 protein: CASKGNMNTEAFF

J gene: TRBJ1-2
clone size: -
V gene: TRBV7-2
CDR3 protein: CASSSRTGNNYGYTF

J gene: TRBJ1-1
clone size: few
V gene: TRBV9
CDR3 protein: CASSVHDSLNTEAFF

J gene: TRBJ1-5
clone size: -
V gene: TRBV29-1
CDR3 protein: CSARQGDGDQPQHF

J gene: TRBJ1-4
clone size: -
V gene: TRBV18
CDR3 protein: CASSRQGEKLFF

J gene: TRBJ1-4
clone size: -
V gene: TRBV19
CDR3 protein: CASSSGRESEKLFF

J gene: TRBJ2-5
clone size: -
V gene: TRBV7-7
CDR3 protein: CASSLGTSGGGETQYF

J gene: TRBJ2-7
clone size: -
V gene: TRBV5-5
CDR3 protein: CASSLGRNPEQYF

J gene: TRBJ1-4
clone size: -
V gene: TRBV2
CDR3 protein: CASSPGQGADQIGEKLFF

J gene: TRBJ1-2
clone size: -
V gene: TRBV6-1
CDR3 protein: CASRDRGLGGYTF

J gene: TRBJ2-2
clone size: -
V gene: TRBV2
CDR3 protein: CASSKSGQGIGAGELFF

J gene: TRBJ2-3
clone size: -
V gene: TRBV15
CDR3 protein: CATATGTSTDTQYF

J gene: TRBJ2-4
clone size: -
V gene: TRBV9
CDR3 protein: CASSALGTGAKNIQYF

J gene: TRBJ2-4
clone size: -
V gene: TRBV5-6
CDR3 protein: CASNFGGPLAKNIQYF

J gene: TRBJ2-2
clone size: once
V gene: TRBV5-1
CDR3 protein: CASSPPGSNTGELFF

J gene: TRBJ1-5
clone size: -
V gene: TRBV18
CDR3 protein: CASSPLRDAQPQHF

J gene: TRBJ1-6
clone size: -
V gene: TRBV5-1
CDR3 protein: CASSRDRGGNSPLHF

J gene: TRBJ1-5
clone size: -
V gene: TRBV18
CDR3 protein: CASSPAGDQPQHF

J gene: TRBJ1-4
clone size: -
V gene: TRBV2
CDR3 protein: CARRDRENEKLFF

J gene: TRBJ1-1
clone size: -
V gene: TRBV27
CDR3 protein: CASSLFVPIGGRVNTEAFF

J gene: TRBJ1-1
clone size: -
V gene: TRBV2
CDR3 protein: CASMGTGGITEAFF

J gene: TRBJ2-5
clone size: once
V gene: TRBV5-5
CDR3 protein: CASSSTGGRETQYF

J gene: TRBJ2-3
clone size: -
V gene: TRBV7-2
CDR3 protein: CASSFPDRGIDTQYF

J gene: TRBJ2-1
clone size: once
V gene: TRBV5-6
CDR3 protein: CASSSDRDRGYNEQFF

J gene: TRBJ1-2
clone size: few
V gene: TRBV2
CDR3 protein: CASSAEATAGYTF

J gene: TRBJ2-3
clone size: -
V gene: TRBV19
CDR3 protein: CASSSRTSGSPAGTQYF

J gene: TRBJ2-6
clone size: -
V gene: TRBV19
CDR3 protein: CATVDSGANVLTF

J gene: TRBJ2-5
clone size: -
V gene: TRBV18
CDR3 protein: CASSPSRSQETQYF

J gene: TRBJ2-7
clone size: -
V gene: TRBV6-1
CDR3 protein: CASSEALQVAGQYF

J gene: TRBJ2-5
clone size: -
V gene: TRBV18
CDR3 protein: CASSPRVGQSETQYF

J gene: TRBJ2-4
clone size: -
V gene: TRBV5-6
CDR3 protein: CASSSVASGRAWAKNIQYF